The 2 T cell receptor beta chains presented below share a single source sample, sequenced in a study of blood T cell repertoires in COVID-19. The table came from immunoSEQ multiplex PCR; TCRdb's copy has only in-frame clones and leaves some out. This table holds about 24,000 clones, 70% to 90% found once. Specimen: peripheral blood. The receptors shown here come from a man aged 65 to 79 with COVID-19, enrolled during active disease.

This chain links TRBV5-4 with TRBJ2-6; a possible D gene is TRBD1 (6 bases). Germline CDR1 SGHNT, CDR2 YYREEE (reference sequence). Trimming took 0 bases from V and 1 from J, leaving 11 bases between them. This CDR3 region has 17 residues. CDR3: CASSLGGPGSGANVLTF. Here the CDR3 DNA reads TGTGCCAGCAGCTTGGGGGGGCCAGGGTCTGGGGCCAACGTCCTGACTTTC.

The V gene is TRBV27, the J gene TRBJ2-1; TRBD2 matches at 13 bases. This CDR3 is built from 17 residues. Trimming at V came to 4 bases and at J to 4 bases, leaving 7 bases not matched to a gene. Germline V gene lookup returns CDR1 MNHEY and CDR2 SMNVEV (reference sequence). CDR3 DNA sequence: TGTGCCAGCAGTTCTGGACTAGCGGGGGTGTGGTACAATGAGCAGTTCTTC. Its protein product is CASSSGLAGVWYNEQFF.